Following are 5 T cell receptor beta chains from one sample sequenced in a study of CD8 T cell repertoires and HIV-1 epitope variants. Sequencing was performed with immunoSEQ multiplex PCR; in TCRdb, only in-frame clones are kept and a portion is missing. The table records 6,000 to 6,500 clones, 60% to 75% of them present only once. These receptors have no known antigen. The sequenced material came from cultured CD8+ T cells derived from PBMCs. The receptors originated from a male donor with HIV.

In nucleotides, the CDR3 is TGTGCCAGCAGCTTAGTGTTGCGGGACTACAATGAGCAGTTCTTC. The encoded protein is CASSLVLRDYNEQFF. The V call is TRBV7-6, the J call TRBJ2-1, with a possible D match to TRBD2 (6 bases). Trimming cost V 1 base and J 3 bases, with 10 bases left between them. Germline V gives CDR1 SGHVS, CDR2 FNYEAQ. The CDR3 covers 15 residues.

J is TRBJ2-1 and V is TRBV6-5; no clear D gene. This CDR3 spans 13 amino acids. Trimming took 2 bases from V and 5 from J, leaving 7 bases between them. The germline V gene has CDR1 MNHEY and CDR2 SVGAGI. CDR3 protein: CASSYMGDNEQFF. For the CDR3, the DNA is TGTGCCAGCAGTTACATGGGTGACAATGAGCAGTTCTTC.

The chain joins TRBV4-2 to TRBJ2-7, with D perhaps matching TRBD2 (6 bases). This CDR3 has 12 residues. V lost 3 bases, J lost 3 bases, and 6 bases lay in between. CDR1 LGHNA and CDR2 YNFKEQ come from the germline V gene. The chain's CDR3 is CASSQRGYEQYF. The DNA for the CDR3 is TGTGCCAGCAGCCAGCGGGGCTACGAGCAGTACTTC.

With regard to this clone: The DNA is left out, because the CDR3 cannot be placed on it with certainty; the CDR3 is given as TCRdb lists it. The chain couples TRBV21-1 to TRBJ1-2; the table assigns TRBD1, which was not confirmed against the DNA. TRBV21-1 represents a pseudogene. From its first to its last residue, the CDR3 has 16 amino acids. The chain's CDR3 is CARIFASGTGRYGYTF.

This clone showed up just a few times. The genes are TRBV7-3 and TRBJ1-1; D remains unclear. The germline V gene encodes CDR1 SGHTA and CDR2 FQGTGA. CDR3 length: 13 amino acids. The V and J ends lost 4 bases and 4 bases respectively, with 10 bases between them. The DNA for the CDR3 is TGTGCCAGCAGCTCCGGGGAGTTCACTGAAGCTTTCTTT. Encoded protein: CASSSGEFTEAFF.